This passage covers 17 T cell receptor beta chains from one sample sequenced in a study of cytomegalovirus exposure and HLA in healthy donors. In the PCR, 60 Vbeta and 13 Jbeta primers were used. Using immunoSEQ multiplex PCR, the repertoire was profiled, and TCRdb retains in-frame clones only, with some absent. Counted here are about 180,000 clones, about four fifths occurring once; the ten biggest clones make up less than 0.4%. Sequenced sample: PBMCs. The receptor set was obtained from a boy aged 2 to 10 in good health and CMV-seronegative.

This clone was seen a single time. The chain employs TRBV9 and TRBJ2-3; tentative D call: TRBD1 (6 bases). The germline V and J ends were trimmed by 5 bases and 6 bases, with 19 bases remaining between them. This CDR3 comprises 15 residues. CDR1 SGDLS and CDR2 YYNGEE come from the germline V gene. CDR3 loop: CASSVTGATYDTQYF. CDR3 bases: TGTGCCAGCAGTGTGACAGGTGCCACTTACGATACGCAGTATTTT.

This chain joins TRBV13 and TRBJ1-2, with 8 bases lining up with TRBD1. After removal of 4 bases from V and 6 bases from J, the junction contained 7 bases not matched to a gene. CDR1 and CDR2 (germline): PRHDT, FYEKMQ (reference sequence). The CDR3 totals 14 residues. The CDR3 DNA follows: TGTGCCAGCAGCTCGGGGACAGGAAGTAATGGCTACACCTTC. This gives the protein CASSSGTGSNGYTF. The whole variable domain, filled in from reference TRBV13 and TRBJ1-2, reads AAGVIQSPRHLIKEKRETATLKCYPIPRHDTVYWYQQGPGQDPQFLISFYEKMQSDKGSIPDRFSAQQFSDYHSELNMSSLELGDSALYFCASSSGTGSNGYTFGSGTRLTVV.

The V and J genes are TRBV7-6 and TRBJ2-1; 7 bases are shared with TRBD1. V lost 5 bases, J lost 0 bases, and 7 bases stayed unmatched. CDR3 length equals 16 residues. Germline lookup yields CDR1 SGHVS and CDR2 FNYEAQ. In DNA form, the CDR3 reads TGTGCCAGCAGCATGACAGGGAGTTCCTCCTACAATGAGCAGTTCTTC. Amino acid sequence: CASSMTGSSSYNEQFF.

This chain connects TRBV28 to TRBJ1-5, with D unclear. Trimming cost V 4 bases and J 6 bases, with 4 bases left between them. This CDR3 has 11 amino acids. Per germline, CDR1 MDHEN and CDR2 SYDVKM. Here the CDR3 DNA reads TGTGCCAGCAGTTCTCCTCAGCCCCAGCATTTT. Translating it yields CASSSPQPQHF.

V usage is TRBV6-6 and J usage is TRBJ1-1, with unresolved D. CDR1 is MNHNY, CDR2 SVGAGI, per germline (reference sequence). The ends were cut back, 6 bases at V and 2 bases at J, with 10 bases in the middle. CDR3 size: 13 residues. The CDR3 is CASSPGSNTEAFF. DNA of the CDR3: TGTGCCAGCAGCCCCGGGTCAAACACTGAAGCTTTCTTT.

J is TRBJ2-5 and V is TRBV9; TRBD2 might be the D (6 bases). V lost 3 bases to trimming and J lost 5 bases, with 8 bases between them. This CDR3 is built from 12 residues. The germline CDR1 and CDR2 sequences are SGDLS and YYNGEE. CDR3 amino acids: CASSAEGETQYF. In nucleotides, the CDR3 is TGTGCCAGCAGCGCGGAGGGGGAGACCCAGTACTTC.

This rearrangement joins TRBV19 to TRBJ2-1; 8 bases map to TRBD2. The V gene's germline CDR1 is LNHDA and CDR2 SQIVND (reference sequence). The CDR3 length is 14 residues. V was clipped by 5 bases and J by 8 bases; unmatched bases: 8. The CDR3: CASSQGLGVDEQFF. The CDR3 nucleotides are TGTGCCAGTAGTCAGGGACTAGGGGTAGATGAGCAGTTCTTC.

This clone was counted a few times. In DNA form, the CDR3 reads TGTGCCAGCAGTGGCAGCGGGACAGGGCATAATGAAAAACTGTTTTTT. It translates to CASSGSGTGHNEKLFF. V and J are TRBV6-1 and TRBJ1-4; 9 bases match TRBD1. The germline CDR1 and CDR2 sequences are MNHNS and SASEGT. Trimming took 4 bases from V and 4 from J; bases not matched to a gene: 7. The CDR3 extends over 16 amino acids.

The V gene is TRBV5-1, the J gene TRBJ1-3, with TRBD1 matching 9 bases. The CDR3 consists of 15 residues. Germline CDR1 is SGHRS and CDR2 is YFSETQ. Germline trimming cut 1 base from V and 7 bases from J; bases unmatched to any gene: 6. The CDR3 DNA reads TGCGCCAGCAGCTTGATGGGGACAGGGATCAACACCATATATTTT. This encodes CASSLMGTGINTIYF.

With regard to this clone: The same CDR3 can be traced to other DNA sequences in this sample. The chain joins TRBV18 to TRBJ2-1, with D maybe TRBD2 (6 bases). Germline V gene sequence: CDR1 KGHSH, CDR2 LQKENI. V was shortened by 3 bases and J by 2 bases, with 11 bases between the two germline ends. The CDR3 covers 15 residues. CDR3 residues: CASSPPGLTYNEQFF. The CDR3 nucleotides are TGTGCCAGCTCACCGCCGGGACTTACCTACAATGAGCAGTTCTTC. Complete variable domain (other parts from reference TRBV18 and TRBJ2-1): NAGVMQNPRHLVRRRGQEARLRCSPMKGHSHVYWYRQLPEEGLKFMVYLQKENIIDESGMPKERFSAEFPKEGPSILRIQQVVRGDSAAYFCASSPPGLTYNEQFFGPGTRLTVL.

The genes are TRBV19 and TRBJ2-3; D perhaps matches TRBD2 (5 bases). Per the germline V gene, CDR1 is LNHDA and CDR2 is SQIVND (reference sequence). CDR3 length equals 12 residues. The CDR3 region has the DNA TGTGCTTCGAGGGAAGTGGATGATACGCAGTATTTT. It is translated as CASREVDDTQYF.

The chain links TRBV5-1 to TRBJ2-7, with 10 bases fitting TRBD2. J gave up 1 base and V 0 bases, and 7 bases lay outside the gene matches. This CDR3 is built from 17 residues. Per germline, CDR1 SGHRS and CDR2 YFSETQ. As DNA, the CDR3 is TGCGCCAGCAGCTTGGGTCCTAGCGGGAGCAAGTCCTACGAGCAGTACTTC. Translated, it gives CASSLGPSGSKSYEQYF.

V is TRBV5-8 and J is TRBJ2-1; TRBD1 matches 7 bases. The length of the CDR3 is 20 residues. The germline gives CDR1 SGHTS, CDR2 YDEGEE. V shed 3 bases and J 0 bases; nucleotides not matched to a gene: 18. CDR3 sequence (DNA): TGTGCCAGCAGCTCTTGGGTCGGCAGGGGGTATACGACCTCCTACAATGAGCAGTTCTTC. Protein product: CASSSWVGRGYTTSYNEQFF.

The V gene is TRBV4-1, the J gene TRBJ2-1, with D hard to call. This CDR3 region has 16 residues. Germline V gene data show CDR1 as MGHRA and CDR2 as YSYEKL. V was pared by 0 bases and J by 4 bases, with 13 bases between. The CDR3 coding sequence is TGCGCCAGCAGCCAAGAACAGCTATCTCCGTACAATGAGCAGTTCTTC. Translation: CASSQEQLSPYNEQFF.

The gene calls are TRBV29-1 and TRBJ2-7, with D possibly matching TRBD2 (7 bases). Trimming cost V 4 bases and J 2 bases, with 9 bases left between them. Germline assignment: CDR1 SQVTM and CDR2 ANQGSEA. The CDR3 has 12 amino acids. CDR3 loop: CSVARGPYEQYF. The CDR3 nucleotides read TGCAGCGTTGCGCGGGGGCCCTACGAGCAGTACTTC.

The CDR3 nucleotides are TGTGCCAGCAGTGAAGCGCTATCTCCCTCTGGAAACACCATATATTTT. Translating it yields CASSEALSPSGNTIYF. This chain connects TRBV6-1 to TRBJ1-3; D unclear. This CDR3 is built from 16 residues. Germline loops: CDR1 MNHNS, CDR2 SASEGT. V was shortened by 0 bases and J by 0 bases, with 9 bases between the two germline ends.

This clone has a single count. This chain links TRBV5-6 with TRBJ1-3; D remains ambiguous. CDR1 and CDR2 from the germline V gene are SGHDT and YYEEEE. The V end lost 0 bases, the J end lost 0 bases, and 10 bases lay between the germline ends. The CDR3 has 16 residues. DNA of the CDR3: TGTGCCAGCAGCTTGGAAGGCGGCAGCTCTGGAAACACCATATATTTT. It yields the protein CASSLEGGSSGNTIYF.